This T cell receptor (beta chain) was observed in a study of T cell responses to AZD1222 COVID-19 vaccine. Notes on the study in general: Repertoires were obtained only post-peak T cell response. Nearly half of the spike-specific TCRs reportedly recognize variant regions that carry no mutations. Clonal diversity was possibly underestimated, and white British individuals and females predominated among donors.

TCRdb's copy holds only in-frame clones and misses some; the assay was immunoSEQ multiplex PCR. Among over 150,000 clones listed, 94% were seen once. As regards this clone: No antigen is known for it.

After removal of 5 bases from V and 2 bases from J, the junction contained 8 bases not matched to a gene. The germline V gene encodes CDR1 SEHNR and CDR2 FQNEAQ (reference sequence). CDR3 length equals 16 residues. It was second doses at about 4 or about 12 weeks that were pooled. The chain is built from TRBV7-9 and TRBJ2-3, with 9 positions matching TRBD2. This TCR was sampled from an adult who received the AZD1222 COVID-19 vaccine. The sample here was peripheral blood, taken 28 days after the second AZD1222 dose. The CDR3, as DNA: TGTGCCAGCAGCCTCGGGACTAGCAGAGTCACAGATACGCAGTATTTT. Encoded protein: CASSLGTSRVTDTQYF.